This T cell receptor (beta chain) was recorded in a study of shared clonotypes between healthy human individuals. Trimming pared 0 bases from V and 2 bases from J, leaving 10 bases between. Germline V CDR1 and CDR2: MNHEY, SVGAGI. The CDR3 is 15 amino acids. The donor cohort consisted entirely of Caucasian adults residing in Nashville, Tennessee. Ten immunoSEQ deep assay plates were used to sequence unsorted PBMC DNA. The assay was immunoSEQ multiplex PCR, and TCRdb's table has in-frame clones only and misses some. The table records 400,000 to 600,000 clones, 79% of them present only once. This clone was counted at least ten times.

This chain links TRBV6-5 with TRBJ2-5, with a tentative D call TRBD2 (5 bases). The specimen was PBMCs. This TCR derives from a middle-aged woman in good health. Some clones in this sample may be carry-over from other donors' samples. For the CDR3, the DNA is TGTGCCAGCAGTTACTCGGAGGCAGGACAAGAGACCCAGTACTTC. This gives the protein CASSYSEAGQETQYF.